Reported below is one T cell receptor (beta chain). The junction had 4 bases not matched to a gene; V was cut back by 2 bases and J by 3 bases. There are 16 residues in the CDR3. Germline assignment: CDR1 MNHEY and CDR2 SVGAGI. This entry is derived from a study of blood T cell repertoires in COVID-19. Study overall: The cDNA or gDNA used as material had been derived from T cells, B-cell-depleted T cells, or PBMCs.

Only in-frame clones appear in the TCRdb table, and some are missing; sequencing was by immunoSEQ multiplex PCR. The sample gives around 100,000 clones, around nine tenths of which show up once; 4.5% is in the top ten. The receptor comes from a man aged 40-50 years with acute or convalescent COVID-19. The source material was peripheral blood. V usage is TRBV6-5 and J usage is TRBJ1-2; 12 bases line up with TRBD1. CDR3 sequence (DNA): TGTGCCAGCAGTTACGGGACAGGGGGCGCGTACTATGGCTACACCTTC. Protein: CASSYGTGGAYYGYTF.